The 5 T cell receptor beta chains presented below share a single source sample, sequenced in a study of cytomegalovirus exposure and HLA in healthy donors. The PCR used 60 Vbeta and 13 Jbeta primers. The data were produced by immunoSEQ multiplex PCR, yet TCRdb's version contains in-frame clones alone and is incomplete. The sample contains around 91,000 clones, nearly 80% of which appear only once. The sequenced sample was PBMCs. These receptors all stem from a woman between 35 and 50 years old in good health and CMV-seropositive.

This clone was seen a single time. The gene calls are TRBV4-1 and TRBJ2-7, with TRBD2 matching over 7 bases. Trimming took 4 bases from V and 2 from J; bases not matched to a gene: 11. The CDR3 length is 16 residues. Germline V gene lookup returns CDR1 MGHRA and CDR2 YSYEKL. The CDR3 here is CASSLIGGVRPYEQYF. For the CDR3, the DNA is TGCGCCAGCAGCCTGATTGGGGGGGTTCGCCCCTACGAGCAGTACTTC.

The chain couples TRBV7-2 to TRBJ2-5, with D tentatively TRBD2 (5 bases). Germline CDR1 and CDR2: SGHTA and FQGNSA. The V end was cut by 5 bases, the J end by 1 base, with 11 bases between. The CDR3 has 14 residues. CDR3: CASSPPGSQETQYF. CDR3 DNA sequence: TGTGCCAGCAGCCCGCCGGGAAGCCAAGAGACCCAGTACTTC. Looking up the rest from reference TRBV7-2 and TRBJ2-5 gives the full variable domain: GAGVSQSPSNKVTEKGKDVELRCDPISGHTALYWYRQSLGQGLEFLIYFQGNSAPDKSGLPSDRFSAERTGGSVSTLTIQRTQQEDSAVYLCASSPPGSQETQYFGPGTRLLVL.

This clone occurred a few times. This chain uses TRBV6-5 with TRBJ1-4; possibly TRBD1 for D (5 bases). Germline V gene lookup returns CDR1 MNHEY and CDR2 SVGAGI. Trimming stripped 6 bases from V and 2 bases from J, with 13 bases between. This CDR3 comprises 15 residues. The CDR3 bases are TGTGCCAGCAGCCGCGACAGAGATACTAATGAAAAACTGTTTTTT. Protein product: CASSRDRDTNEKLFF.

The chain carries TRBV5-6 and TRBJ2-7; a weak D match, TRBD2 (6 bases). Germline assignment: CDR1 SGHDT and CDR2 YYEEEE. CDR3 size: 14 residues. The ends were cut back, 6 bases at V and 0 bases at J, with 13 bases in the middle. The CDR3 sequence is CASKKDYSSYEQYF. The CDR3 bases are TGTGCCAGCAAGAAGGACTATAGCTCCTACGAGCAGTACTTC.

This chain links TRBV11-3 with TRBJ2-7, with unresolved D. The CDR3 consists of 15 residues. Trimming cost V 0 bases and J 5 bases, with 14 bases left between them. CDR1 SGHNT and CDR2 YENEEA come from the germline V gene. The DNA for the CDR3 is TGTGCCAGCAGCTTAGATGGAGTGTCTTTCCACGAGCAGTACTTC. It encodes CASSLDGVSFHEQYF.